The rows below give T cell receptor beta chains drawn from one sample of a study of PD-L1 blockade in urothelial cancer. Only in-frame clones appear in the TCRdb table, and some are missing; sequencing was by immunoSEQ multiplex PCR. Among around 68,000 clones listed, 75% to 90% were seen once. The sequenced sample was PBMCs, obtained around atezolizumab (anti-PD-L1) treatment. The receptors derive from a man between 65 and 79 years old with urothelial cancer. The CDR3 runs from the conserved cysteine through the conserved F or W. D genes are given only for firm matches. Rows may omit the clone size; those that give it use once, few, many or a size class.

CDR3 length	D gene	V gene	clone size	J gene	CDR3 DNA	CDR3 protein
15	TRBD2	TRBV7-3	NA	TRBJ2-1	TGTGCCAGCAGCTTAGGGCTAGCGGAATACAATGAGCAGTTCTTC	CASSLGLAEYNEQFF
16	TRBD1	TRBV7-9	NA	TRBJ1-4	TGTGCCAGCAGCTCAGACTTCGGGACAGTTAATGAAAAACTGTTTTTT	CASSSDFGTVNEKLFF
15	NA	TRBV13	NA	TRBJ2-1	TGTGCCAGCAGCTTAAGGGCAGGGCTCTACAATGAGCAGTTCTTC	CASSLRAGLYNEQFF
18	TRBD2	TRBV28	NA	TRBJ2-7	TGTGCCAGCAGTTTATTGGGGACTAGCGGGGACTTATCTTACGAGCAGTACTTC	CASSLLGTSGDLSYEQYF
16	TRBD2	TRBV29-1	NA	TRBJ2-2	TGCAGCGCCCGGGGACTAGCCGATGAATTTACCGGGGAGCTGTTTTTT	CSARGLADEFTGELFF
17	TRBD2	TRBV5-4	once	TRBJ2-7	TGTGCCAGCAGCCTCGGGACTAGCGGGAGTCTCCCCTACGAGCAGTACTTC	CASSLGTSGSLPYEQYF
13	NA	TRBV4-1	NA	TRBJ2-1	TGCGCCAGCAGCCTAACGACTGGGAATGAGCAGTTCTTC	CASSLTTGNEQFF
12	NA	TRBV6-5	few	TRBJ2-1	TGTGCCAGCAGTTACCGGGGGAATGAGCAGTTCTTC	CASSYRGNEQFF
11	NA	TRBV28	NA	TRBJ2-3	TGTGCCACTCGGCAGGCAGATACGCAGTATTTT	CATRQADTQYF
13	TRBD1	TRBV23-1	NA	TRBJ1-2	TGCGCCAGCACCACCAGGGGGCACTATGGCTACACCTTC	CASTTRGHYGYTF
18	TRBD2	TRBV2	once	TRBJ2-2	TGTGCCAGCAGTGAAAGAACTAGCGGGGATACGGGGACCGGGGAGCTGTTTTTT	CASSERTSGDTGTGELFF
17	TRBD2	TRBV5-1	NA	TRBJ2-7	TGCGCCAGCAGCTTTGGGGGACTAGCGGGAGGAGTGTACGAGCAGTACTTC	CASSFGGLAGGVYEQYF
14	NA	TRBV28	NA	TRBJ2-7	TGTGCCAGCAGTTTATACGCGGGGACGGGGGAGCAGTACTTC	CASSLYAGTGEQYF
14	NA	TRBV21-1	few	TRBJ2-7	TGTGCCAGCAGCAAAGGGACACCGTCCTACGAGCAGTACTTC	CASSKGTPSYEQYF
12	NA	TRBV6-6	few	TRBJ1-1	TGTGCCAGTCGGACGGGGGACACTGAAGCTTTCTTT	CASRTGDTEAFF
13	NA	TRBV11-3	NA	TRBJ2-7	TGTGCCAGCAGCTTTATCAGGTCCTACGAGCAGTACTTC	CASSFIRSYEQYF
15	NA	TRBV5-6	once	TRBJ2-7	TGTGCCAGCAGAAGGACTAGGGGGAACCTCTACGAGCAGTACTTC	CASRRTRGNLYEQYF
16	TRBD2	TRBV15	NA	TRBJ2-7	TGTGCCACCAGCCCCCTTAGCGGGAGGCGCCCCTACGAGCAGTACTTC	CATSPLSGRRPYEQYF
13	NA	TRBV7-8	NA	TRBJ1-5	TGTGCCAGCAGCTTGGTTCTAGATCAGCCCCAGCATTTT	CASSLVLDQPQHF
16	TRBD2	TRBV4-2	NA	TRBJ2-1	TGTGCCAGCAGCCCCCGGGAGCGGGACTCCTACAATGAGCAGTTCTTC	CASSPRERDSYNEQFF
17	NA	TRBV4-1	NA	TRBJ2-3	TGCGCCAGCAGCCAAGACGTCCTCAGGGTGAGCACAGATACGCAGTATTTT	CASSQDVLRVSTDTQYF
16	TRBD2	TRBV2	NA	TRBJ2-1	TGTGCCGGTACAGGACCTACTAGCGGCTCCTACAATGAGCAGTTCTTC	CAGTGPTSGSYNEQFF
16	TRBD2	TRBV11-2	NA	TRBJ2-1	TGTGCCAGCAGCTTAGAAGTAGCGGGAGGGCCCTATGAGCAGTTCTTC	CASSLEVAGGPYEQFF
14	NA	TRBV11-2	few	TRBJ2-1	TGTGCCAGCAGCCTGGGACTGTCCTACAATGAGCAGTTCTTC	CASSLGLSYNEQFF
14	TRBD1	TRBV15	NA	TRBJ2-7	TGTGCCACCAGCGGCCGGGACAGGGCTAACGAGCAGTACTTC	CATSGRDRANEQYF
14	NA	TRBV15	NA	TRBJ2-2	TGTGCCACCAGCAGGGGGCAGGCCACCGGGGAGCTGTTTTTT	CATSRGQATGELFF
16	TRBD2	TRBV19	NA	TRBJ2-1	TGTGCCAGTATCCCTCAAGCGGGGGAATTATACAATGAGCAGTTCTTC	CASIPQAGELYNEQFF
16	TRBD2	TRBV29-1	NA	TRBJ2-3	TGCAGCGTTGAAGATACAGCGGGAGGAACTGCAGATACGCAGTATTTT	CSVEDTAGGTADTQYF
13	NA	TRBV4-2	NA	TRBJ1-1	TGTGCCAGCAGCCAAGACCGTCCGTCTGAAGCTTTCTTT	CASSQDRPSEAFF
15	NA	TRBV5-1	NA	TRBJ2-3	TGCGCCAGCAGCAACGGAGGTTACGGTACAGATACGCAGTATTTT	CASSNGGYGTDTQYF
20	TRBD2	TRBV6-4	NA	TRBJ2-1	TGTGCCAGCAGCAAACCGGGACTAGCGGGAGTTCGGGGTTCCAACAATGAGCAGTTCTTC	CASSKPGLAGVRGSNNEQFF
16	NA	TRBV11-3	NA	TRBJ2-5	TGTGCCAGCAGCTCCCGAAGACAGAACAAAATGGAGACCCAGTACTTC	CASSSRRQNKMETQYF
13	NA	TRBV25-1	NA	TRBJ1-4	TGTGCCAGCTCCATCCGGGGGGGAGAAAAACTGTTTTTT	CASSIRGGEKLFF
15	NA	TRBV6-6	NA	TRBJ2-2	TGTGCCAGCAGTAACCAGGGCACGAACACCGGGGAGCTGTTTTTT	CASSNQGTNTGELFF
17	TRBD2	TRBV15	NA	TRBJ2-7	TGTGCCACCAGCAGAAAGGGGACTAGCGGAGGCACCTACGAGCAGTACTTC	CATSRKGTSGGTYEQYF
13	NA	TRBV19	NA	TRBJ1-2	TGTGCCAGTAGTATAGGTGGGGCCTATGGCTACACCTTC	CASSIGGAYGYTF
14	NA	TRBV4-3	NA	TRBJ1-3	TGCGCCAGCAGCCCGGGGTCCTCTGGAAACACCATATATTTT	CASSPGSSGNTIYF
13	NA	TRBV7-9	NA	TRBJ2-5	TGTGCCAGCAGCTTAGTAGGTGGAACAGTTGGGTACTTC	CASSLVGGTVGYF
15	NA	TRBV6-5	NA	TRBJ2-7	TGTGCCAGCAGTTACTCTACCAGGGGTATGGGCGAGCAGTACTTC	CASSYSTRGMGEQYF
13	TRBD1	TRBV18	NA	TRBJ1-2	TGTGCCAGCTCATCAACAGGGGAGAGCGGCTACACCTTC	CASSSTGESGYTF
15	TRBD2	TRBV5-1	NA	TRBJ2-1	TGCGCCAGCAGCTTGGCCCCTAGCGGGTTCGATGAGCAGTTCTTC	CASSLAPSGFDEQFF
15	NA	TRBV11-2	few	TRBJ2-1	TGTGCCAGCAGCTTAGATTCAGGGTCGGGTTATGAGCAGTTCTTC	CASSLDSGSGYEQFF